A selection of T cell receptor beta chains follows, all from one sample in a study of regulatory T cells in long-lasting Graves disease. TCRdb re-analysed the multiplex PCR reads in MiXCR, keeping a single row per CDR3 protein. This sample has approximately 400,000 distinct CDR3 sequences, with roughly a quarter found just once. Sequencing was performed on peripheral blood mononuclear cells (PBMCs), taken when the disease was refractory, from a patient treated with antithyroid drugs. All receptors derive from a female donor with Graves disease. Both conserved end residues are part of each CDR3. The D gene is left open where the match is weak. Part of the rows lack a size; the others show once, few, many or a class for expanded clones.

v_gene: TRBV20-1
d_gene: .
abundance: .
j_gene: TRBJ1-1
CDR3aa: CSARKPPFVRSNTEAFF

v_gene: TRBV28
d_gene: .
abundance: many
j_gene: TRBJ1-2
CDR3aa: CASSLGDFGGYTF

v_gene: TRBV7-9
d_gene: .
abundance: .
j_gene: TRBJ1-4
CDR3aa: CASSRTAEKLFF

v_gene: TRBV4-3
d_gene: TRBD2
abundance: few
j_gene: TRBJ2-1
CDR3aa: CASSQDMSGRTNEQFF

v_gene: TRBV27
d_gene: TRBD2
abundance: .
j_gene: TRBJ2-2
CDR3aa: CASRGTIAFTGELFF

v_gene: TRBV5-1
d_gene: .
abundance: .
j_gene: TRBJ2-2
CDR3aa: CASSYLSGTPNTGELFF

v_gene: TRBV7-9
d_gene: .
abundance: .
j_gene: TRBJ2-6
CDR3aa: CASSPYTGPGANVLTF

v_gene: TRBV6-2/TRBV6-3
d_gene: TRBD1
abundance: many
j_gene: TRBJ1-1
CDR3aa: CASSYSTGQGGKKGTEAFF

v_gene: TRBV20-1
d_gene: TRBD2
abundance: few
j_gene: TRBJ2-5
CDR3aa: CSARPSGRGFQETQYF

v_gene: TRBV9
d_gene: .
abundance: few
j_gene: TRBJ2-4
CDR3aa: CASSARSVGDIQYF

v_gene: TRBV12-3/TRBV12-4
d_gene: .
abundance: .
j_gene: TRBJ2-7
CDR3aa: CASRYWSHGGEQYF

v_gene: TRBV15
d_gene: TRBD2
abundance: .
j_gene: TRBJ2-1
CDR3aa: CATSGLSSGRGGEQFF

v_gene: TRBV28
d_gene: .
abundance: many
j_gene: TRBJ1-1
CDR3aa: CASSLSENTEAFF

v_gene: TRBV11-2
d_gene: TRBD2
abundance: .
j_gene: TRBJ2-5
CDR3aa: CASSLKRRLAGQETQYF

v_gene: TRBV28
d_gene: .
abundance: many
j_gene: TRBJ1-1
CDR3aa: CASSETTGPTEAFF

v_gene: TRBV19
d_gene: .
abundance: .
j_gene: TRBJ2-5
CDR3aa: CASSIRAGPYQETQYF

v_gene: TRBV7-9
d_gene: TRBD2
abundance: .
j_gene: TRBJ2-4
CDR3aa: CASSPKLAGGPLAKNIQYF

v_gene: TRBV28
d_gene: .
abundance: .
j_gene: .
CDR3aa: CASSLSKIAGYTF

v_gene: TRBV12-3/TRBV12-4
d_gene: .
abundance: .
j_gene: TRBJ1-2
CDR3aa: CASSFWTGQGYTF

v_gene: TRBV7-8
d_gene: TRBD2
abundance: once
j_gene: TRBJ2-7
CDR3aa: CASSPSLGTIDLGWQYF

v_gene: TRBV7-2
d_gene: TRBD1
abundance: many
j_gene: TRBJ2-5
CDR3aa: CASSLGGQAVETQYF

v_gene: TRBV10-3
d_gene: .
abundance: .
j_gene: TRBJ1-2
CDR3aa: CAISAWDEGLGSGYTF

v_gene: TRBV28
d_gene: .
abundance: many
j_gene: TRBJ1-4
CDR3aa: CASSSSRGGLTNEKLFF

v_gene: TRBV10-3
d_gene: TRBD1
abundance: few
j_gene: TRBJ1-5
CDR3aa: CAISESRTGQGNQPQHF

v_gene: TRBV12-3/TRBV12-4
d_gene: TRBD2
abundance: .
j_gene: TRBJ2-3
CDR3aa: CASSHSGGSTDTQYF

v_gene: TRBV30
d_gene: .
abundance: .
j_gene: TRBJ1-3
CDR3aa: CAWSGKGAGNTIYF

v_gene: TRBV28
d_gene: .
abundance: many
j_gene: TRBJ1-2
CDR3aa: CASSPRGIGYGYTF

v_gene: TRBV6-2/TRBV6-3
d_gene: TRBD1
abundance: few
j_gene: TRBJ1-2
CDR3aa: CASRRQGGGYTF

v_gene: TRBV20-1
d_gene: TRBD1
abundance: few
j_gene: TRBJ1-1
CDR3aa: CSARDVRGPITEAFF

v_gene: TRBV6-1
d_gene: TRBD1
abundance: .
j_gene: TRBJ2-3
CDR3aa: CASSVGQGADTQYF

v_gene: TRBV3-1
d_gene: .
abundance: once
j_gene: TRBJ1-3
CDR3aa: CASSQAPPRNTIYF

v_gene: TRBV7-2
d_gene: .
abundance: many
j_gene: TRBJ2-4
CDR3aa: CASSLMEALAGNIQYF

v_gene: TRBV19
d_gene: TRBD2
abundance: .
j_gene: TRBJ2-1
CDR3aa: CASGGSDYNEQFF

v_gene: TRBV13
d_gene: .
abundance: few
j_gene: TRBJ2-4
CDR3aa: CASSLENSKGNIQYF

v_gene: TRBV2
d_gene: TRBD1
abundance: many
j_gene: TRBJ1-2
CDR3aa: CASSETGYGYTF

v_gene: TRBV12-3/TRBV12-4
d_gene: TRBD2
abundance: few
j_gene: TRBJ2-1
CDR3aa: CAIAGTSGSPEQFF

v_gene: TRBV4-2
d_gene: .
abundance: .
j_gene: TRBJ2-6
CDR3aa: CASSQEPNSGANVLTF

v_gene: TRBV20-1
d_gene: TRBD1
abundance: many
j_gene: TRBJ2-7
CDR3aa: CSAGTAGTGGNEQYF

v_gene: TRBV6-5
d_gene: .
abundance: .
j_gene: TRBJ1-1
CDR3aa: CASSYSERSVFGVGVNTEAFF

v_gene: TRBV5-1
d_gene: TRBD1
abundance: few
j_gene: TRBJ2-7
CDR3aa: CASSPRQGTYEQYF

v_gene: TRBV19
d_gene: TRBD1
abundance: few
j_gene: TRBJ1-1
CDR3aa: CATKPGTGGALNTEAFF

v_gene: TRBV28
d_gene: TRBD2
abundance: many
j_gene: TRBJ2-5
CDR3aa: CASSLMPSGPRTQYF

v_gene: TRBV27
d_gene: TRBD2
abundance: few
j_gene: TRBJ2-2
CDR3aa: CASTGQVPLAGGWLRNTGELFF

v_gene: TRBV7-2
d_gene: TRBD2
abundance: .
j_gene: TRBJ2-3
CDR3aa: CASSSGTSGDTQYF

v_gene: TRBV2
d_gene: TRBD2
abundance: many
j_gene: TRBJ2-2
CDR3aa: CASSEGLAGVPVDGETGELFF

v_gene: TRBV7-2
d_gene: .
abundance: .
j_gene: TRBJ1-1
CDR3aa: CASSLTGRTTEASF

v_gene: TRBV2
d_gene: .
abundance: .
j_gene: TRBJ1-1
CDR3aa: CASEGEMNTEAFF

v_gene: TRBV28
d_gene: .
abundance: .
j_gene: TRBJ1-1
CDR3aa: CASRQTGNTEAFF

v_gene: TRBV30
d_gene: .
abundance: .
j_gene: TRBJ1-5
CDR3aa: CAWSPQRNQPQHF

v_gene: TRBV12-3/TRBV12-4
d_gene: .
abundance: few
j_gene: TRBJ2-5
CDR3aa: CASSINRAGQETQYF